This paragraph reports one TCR beta chain. This specimen comes from a study of cytomegalovirus exposure and HLA in healthy donors. The primer mix had 60 Vbeta and 13 Jbeta primers. The repertoire was sequenced with immunoSEQ multiplex PCR; TCRdb's copy has only in-frame clones and lacks some. Of approximately 110,000 clones listed, less than 85% are singletons. The donors comprised healthy bone marrow donors. The CDR3 has 13 amino acids. Trimming removed 6 bases from V and 5 bases from J; junction bases left unmatched: 5. Germline V gene data show CDR1 as SEHNR and CDR2 as FQNEAQ (reference sequence). Sequencing was done on a sample of PBMCs. The clonotype originates from a man aged 35-49 years in good health and CMV-seropositive. V is TRBV7-9 and J is TRBJ2-5, with TRBD1 identical over 8 bases. CDR3 nucleotides: TGTGCCAGCAGACAGACAGGGGAGGAGACCCAGTACTTC. Residues: CASRQTGEETQYF.